This T cell receptor beta chain was documented in a study of OX40 agonist ivuxolimab in advanced cancers. Study results and caveats: The study observed clonal expansion of CD4+ and CD8+ blood T cells by week 6 at 0.1 to 3.0 mg/kg.

About this clone itself: The antigen is unknown.

The germline CDR1 and CDR2 sequences are MNHEY and SMNVEV (reference sequence). The CDR3 length is 14 residues. The trim removed 6 bases at V and 7 bases at J, leaving 9 bases unmatched. TCRdb's copy holds only in-frame clones and misses some; the assay was immunoSEQ multiplex PCR. The data contain about 46,000 clones, around nine tenths of them singletons. The V gene is TRBV27, the J gene TRBJ2-4; 7 bases map to TRBD2. The clonotype was recovered from an adult with an advanced solid tumor such as melanoma, head and neck, liver or kidney cancer. Specimen: CD4+ or CD8+ T cells sorted from blood, collected in a trial of the OX40 agonist ivuxolimab. The CDR3 here is CASSPGWGGNIQYF. The CDR3 nucleotides read TGTGCCAGCAGCCCCGGTTGGGGAGGGAACATTCAGTACTTC.